The present entry profiles one TCR beta chain with its context. Libraries were prepared by immunoSEQ multiplex PCR; TCRdb keeps only in-frame clonotypes and omits some of them. Of 150,000 to 200,000 clones in the sample, approximately 92% were seen once. This sample is drawn from a study of control samples from healthy donors and cancer patients. The sequencing sample was made of blood. The TCR sequence derives from a man aged 18 to 35 in good health.

The CDR3 region is CASSPLSVSYEQYF. The CDR3 DNA follows: TGTGCCAGCAGCCCACTTAGCGTTTCCTACGAGCAGTACTTC. The chain recombines TRBV3-1 (or the pseudogene TRBV3-2) with TRBJ2-7; possible D gene TRBD2, 5 bases. V was pared by 4 bases and J by 1 base, with 11 bases between. The CDR3 contains 14 residues. From germline, CDR1 is LGHDT and CDR2 YNNKEL (reference sequence).